These T cell receptor beta chains were read from a single sample in a study of blood T cell repertoires in COVID-19. Method: immunoSEQ multiplex PCR; TCRdb's copy keeps in-frame clones and lacks some. The sample consists of 120,000 to 150,000 clones, more than 80% of them appearing once. Sequencing input: peripheral blood. These receptors all stem from a human donor in a cohort sampled during active COVID-19. Both conserved end residues are trimmed from each CDR3. The order of the fields is V gene, J gene, CDR3 protein.

V: TRBV14
J: TRBJ1-2
CDR3: ASSQDNRNYGYT

V: TRBV6-2/TRBV6-3
J: TRBJ1-5
CDR3: ASSYSGEMGNQPQH

V: TRBV28
J: TRBJ2-6
CDR3: ASSQTGAGANVLT

V: TRBV6-2/TRBV6-3
J: TRBJ1-3
CDR3: ASSLDRVGNTIY

V: TRBV9
J: TRBJ1-1
CDR3: ASSAGLNTEAF

V: TRBV5-1
J: TRBJ2-7
CDR3: ATTGQGTGEQY

V: TRBV13
J: TRBJ1-2
CDR3: ASSFDRGTGYT

V: TRBV6-5
J: TRBJ1-1
CDR3: ASSFHSEAF

V: TRBV19
J: TRBJ1-6
CDR3: ASSIRGLNSPLH

V: TRBV27
J: TRBJ2-7
CDR3: ASRVTGREQY

V: TRBV6-5
J: TRBJ1-6
CDR3: ASRGTGGPNSPLH

V: TRBV27
J: TRBJ1-2
CDR3: ASSLSGASNYGYT

V: TRBV15
J: TRBJ2-2
CDR3: ATSRDAVLTGELF

V: TRBV19
J: TRBJ1-5
CDR3: ASSLTGTELGKPQH

V: TRBV6-5
J: TRBJ1-5
CDR3: ASSAVVQGNQPQH

V: TRBV6-6
J: TRBJ2-7
CDR3: ASSNRLAGDHEQY

V: TRBV9
J: TRBJ2-7
CDR3: ASSVICGGVIEQY

V: TRBV11-2
J: TRBJ1-1
CDR3: ASSLSGNTEAF

V: TRBV18
J: TRBJ2-5
CDR3: ASSPGLVGETQY

V: TRBV6-5
J: TRBJ1-5
CDR3: ASSSRQPSNQPQH

V: TRBV7-9
J: TRBJ2-5
CDR3: ASSFSQGQTLRY